This is a list of T cell receptor beta chains from one sample in a study of metastatic and nonmetastatic thyroid tumors. From the PCR reads, TCRdb re-called clones with MiXCR. In the table there are about 20,000 clones, 10% to 15% of which are singletons. The sequenced sample consisted of blood. These TCRs come from a male donor with papillary thyroid cancer or a benign thyroid nodule (not recorded which). Some clones in this sample may be carry-over from other donors' samples. CDR3s include the opening cysteine and the closing phenylalanine or tryptophan. Each record gives: J gene, V gene, clone size, D gene, CDR3 DNA, CDR3 protein. The D gene is left open where the match is weak. Where a row states a size, it is once, few, many or the class of an expanded clone; other rows omit it.

J gene: TRBJ1-2
V gene: TRBV14
clone size: many
D gene: -
CDR3 DNA: TGTGCCAGCAGCCAGGACACAGGGACCTATGGCTACACCTTC
CDR3 protein: CASSQDTGTYGYTF

J gene: TRBJ2-1
V gene: TRBV11-1
clone size: medium-sized
D gene: -
CDR3 DNA: TGTGCCAGCAGTAACTGGCCAGGGGCGGAGAATGAGCAGTTCTTC
CDR3 protein: CASSNWPGAENEQFF

J gene: TRBJ1-1
V gene: TRBV10-3
clone size: many
D gene: -
CDR3 DNA: TGTGCCATCAGTGAAGGTGGAGTAATGAACACTGAAGCTTTCTTT
CDR3 protein: CAISEGGVMNTEAFF

J gene: TRBJ2-4
V gene: TRBV20-1
clone size: many
D gene: TRBD2
CDR3 DNA: TGCAGTGCTAGAGTGATAGCGGGCGCGGGCAAAAACATTCAGTACTTC
CDR3 protein: CSARVIAGAGKNIQYF

J gene: TRBJ2-1
V gene: TRBV7-8
clone size: -
D gene: -
CDR3 DNA: TGTGCCAGCTGGGATAGGGCTGGAGGAGGGGGGATCAATGAGCAGTTCTTC
CDR3 protein: CASWDRAGGGGINEQFF

J gene: TRBJ2-7
V gene: TRBV12-3/TRBV12-4
clone size: few
D gene: -
CDR3 DNA: TGTGTCAGCAGTTTGCCGGGTTCCTACGAGCAGCACTTC
CDR3 protein: CVSSLPGSYEQHF

J gene: TRBJ2-5
V gene: TRBV2
clone size: many
D gene: -
CDR3 DNA: TGTGCCAGCAGCGCACTAGGGACAGAGACCCAGTACTTC
CDR3 protein: CASSALGTETQYF

J gene: TRBJ2-2
V gene: TRBV27
clone size: medium-sized
D gene: -
CDR3 DNA: TGTGCCAGCAGTATCCGGGATGGGGAGCTGTTTTTT
CDR3 protein: CASSIRDGELFF

J gene: TRBJ2-7
V gene: TRBV6-1
clone size: medium-sized
D gene: -
CDR3 DNA: TGTGCCAGCAGCCGCGGGTCCTACTACGAGCAGTACTTC
CDR3 protein: CASSRGSYYEQYF

J gene: TRBJ2-1
V gene: TRBV19
clone size: medium-sized
D gene: -
CDR3 DNA: TGTGCCAGTAGCATCTCCTACAATGAGCAGTTCTTC
CDR3 protein: CASSISYNEQFF

J gene: TRBJ2-7
V gene: TRBV5-8
clone size: -
D gene: TRBD2
CDR3 DNA: TGTGCCAGCAGACCGGGACTAGCGGCCTACGAGCAGTACTTC
CDR3 protein: CASRPGLAAYEQYF

J gene: TRBJ2-7
V gene: TRBV6-6
clone size: few
D gene: TRBD2
CDR3 DNA: TGTGCCAGCAGTTACGATACTAGCGGGAGCCCTTACGAGCAGTACTTC
CDR3 protein: CASSYDTSGSPYEQYF

J gene: TRBJ2-1
V gene: TRBV5-4
clone size: many
D gene: -
CDR3 DNA: TGTGCCAGCAGCCCCGCCAGCGGTTTCTACAATGAGCAGTTCTTC
CDR3 protein: CASSPASGFYNEQFF

J gene: TRBJ2-7
V gene: TRBV20-1
clone size: few
D gene: -
CDR3 DNA: TGCAGTGCTAGAGATGGAGTAGGTGCCTACGAGCAGTACTTC
CDR3 protein: CSARDGVGAYEQYF

J gene: TRBJ2-1
V gene: TRBV20-1
clone size: once
D gene: TRBD2
CDR3 DNA: TGCAGTGCTAGAGATTTAGCGGGAGGAGGCTATAATGAGCAGTTCTTC
CDR3 protein: CSARDLAGGGYNEQFF

J gene: TRBJ2-5
V gene: TRBV7-2
clone size: many
D gene: -
CDR3 DNA: TGTGCCAGCAGGCGGGGCGGTGCGGGAGAGACCCAGTACTTC
CDR3 protein: CASRRGGAGETQYF

J gene: TRBJ1-1
V gene: TRBV7-9
clone size: many
D gene: -
CDR3 DNA: TGTGCCAGCAGCCCGGTCCAGGGACTGAACACTGAAGCTTTCTTT
CDR3 protein: CASSPVQGLNTEAFF

J gene: TRBJ2-6
V gene: TRBV3-1
clone size: many
D gene: -
CDR3 DNA: TGTGCCAGCAGCCATAGCCGGCGTATCTCTGGGGCCAACGTCCTGACTTTC
CDR3 protein: CASSHSRRISGANVLTF

J gene: TRBJ2-2
V gene: TRBV18
clone size: many
D gene: -
CDR3 DNA: TGTGCCAGCTCACCGGGACAAGAGAACACCGGGGAGCTGTTTTTT
CDR3 protein: CASSPGQENTGELFF

J gene: TRBJ1-6
V gene: TRBV6-6
clone size: -
D gene: -
CDR3 DNA: TGTGCCAGCAGTTACTCCGAATCCCCAAAATATAATTCACCCCTCCACTTT
CDR3 protein: CASSYSESPKYNSPLHF

J gene: TRBJ1-5
V gene: TRBV24-1
clone size: -
D gene: TRBD1
CDR3 DNA: TGTGCCACCAGTGACCGACAGGGGTTAGATAATCAGCCCCAGCATTTT
CDR3 protein: CATSDRQGLDNQPQHF

J gene: TRBJ2-3
V gene: TRBV2
clone size: many
D gene: -
CDR3 DNA: TGTGCCAGCAGTGAAGAACGGCAGCCAACAGATACGCAGTATTTT
CDR3 protein: CASSEERQPTDTQYF

J gene: TRBJ2-7
V gene: TRBV20-1
clone size: medium-sized
D gene: TRBD1
CDR3 DNA: TGCAGTGCTAGGGGGACAGGGGACACCTACGAGCAGTACTTC
CDR3 protein: CSARGTGDTYEQYF

J gene: TRBJ1-5
V gene: TRBV19
clone size: -
D gene: -
CDR3 DNA: TGTGCCAGTAGTAGAAACCCCGACGGGTACAATCAGCCCCAGCATTTT
CDR3 protein: CASSRNPDGYNQPQHF

J gene: TRBJ2-7
V gene: TRBV28
clone size: medium-sized
D gene: -
CDR3 DNA: TGTGCCAGCACCTCTGGGCCGCCCTACGAGCAGTACTTC
CDR3 protein: CASTSGPPYEQYF

J gene: TRBJ1-4
V gene: TRBV12-3/TRBV12-4
clone size: many
D gene: -
CDR3 DNA: TGTGCCAGCAGCCCCAGGCGACTAGAAGGGAATGAAAAACTGTTTTTT
CDR3 protein: CASSPRRLEGNEKLFF

J gene: TRBJ2-2
V gene: TRBV19
clone size: many
D gene: -
CDR3 DNA: TGTGCCAGTAGTATGGGGCCCCTAATAAACACCGGGGAGCTGTTTTTT
CDR3 protein: CASSMGPLINTGELFF

J gene: TRBJ2-7
V gene: TRBV5-1
clone size: few
D gene: -
CDR3 DNA: TGCGCCAGCAGCAGTGGGACATTGTCCTACGAGCAGTACTTC
CDR3 protein: CASSSGTLSYEQYF

J gene: TRBJ2-7
V gene: TRBV11-2
clone size: medium-sized
D gene: -
CDR3 DNA: TGTGCCAGCAGCTCCACAGGAGGGTACGAGCAGTACTTC
CDR3 protein: CASSSTGGYEQYF

J gene: TRBJ2-7
V gene: TRBV6-2/TRBV6-3
clone size: -
D gene: -
CDR3 DNA: TGTGCCAGCAGTTACTCTGAAAGTTTCCTCTCCTACGAGCAGTACTTC
CDR3 protein: CASSYSESFLSYEQYF

J gene: TRBJ2-5
V gene: TRBV27
clone size: -
D gene: -
CDR3 DNA: TGTGCCAGCAGAGCCGACCGGGGAGAGACCCAGTACTTC
CDR3 protein: CASRADRGETQYF

J gene: TRBJ1-5
V gene: TRBV20-1
clone size: many
D gene: TRBD1
CDR3 DNA: TGCAGTGTCCGGACAGGGGATCAGCCCCAGCATTTT
CDR3 protein: CSVRTGDQPQHF

J gene: TRBJ1-1
V gene: TRBV12-3/TRBV12-4
clone size: many
D gene: -
CDR3 DNA: TGTGCCAGCAGTTTTGGGGGGCCGTTCACTGAAGCTTTCTTT
CDR3 protein: CASSFGGPFTEAFF

J gene: TRBJ1-4
V gene: TRBV6-5
clone size: many
D gene: -
CDR3 DNA: TGTGCCAGCAGTTACTCGGCGAACAGCGGAAAACTGTTTTTT
CDR3 protein: CASSYSANSGKLFF

J gene: TRBJ1-3
V gene: TRBV12-3/TRBV12-4
clone size: many
D gene: -
CDR3 DNA: TGTGCCAGCAGTCGATCCTCTGGAAACACCATATATTTT
CDR3 protein: CASSRSSGNTIYF

J gene: TRBJ1-6
V gene: TRBV11-2
clone size: many
D gene: TRBD1
CDR3 DNA: TGTGCCAGCAGCCCCACAGGGGGTTTTTCACCCCTCCACTTT
CDR3 protein: CASSPTGGFSPLHF

J gene: TRBJ2-1
V gene: TRBV10-3
clone size: many
D gene: TRBD1
CDR3 DNA: TGTGCCATCAGTAAGGGACAGGGACCCTACAATGAGCAGTTCTTC
CDR3 protein: CAISKGQGPYNEQFF

J gene: TRBJ2-2
V gene: TRBV9
clone size: -
D gene: -
CDR3 DNA: TGTGCCAGCAGCCCTCACGAGGAGCTGTTTTTT
CDR3 protein: CASSPHEELFF

J gene: TRBJ2-2
V gene: TRBV24-1
clone size: many
D gene: TRBD2
CDR3 DNA: TGTGCCACCAGTGATTTGGGGGGACCAGCGGGACACACCGGGGAGCTGTTTTTT
CDR3 protein: CATSDLGGPAGHTGELFF

J gene: TRBJ1-1
V gene: TRBV6-1
clone size: -
D gene: -
CDR3 DNA: TGTGCCAGCAGCCTCAGATGGGCCGACACTGAAGCTTTCTTT
CDR3 protein: CASSLRWADTEAFF

J gene: TRBJ1-6
V gene: TRBV6-1
clone size: many
D gene: TRBD1
CDR3 DNA: TGTGCCAGCAGTCAAATCGGGACAGGCTATTCGCCCCTCCACTTT
CDR3 protein: CASSQIGTGYSPLHF

J gene: TRBJ2-7
V gene: TRBV28
clone size: few
D gene: TRBD1
CDR3 DNA: TGTGCCAGCAGTTTACCGGGACAGGCCTCCTACGAGCAGTACTTC
CDR3 protein: CASSLPGQASYEQYF

J gene: TRBJ1-1
V gene: TRBV20-1
clone size: many
D gene: TRBD1
CDR3 DNA: TGCAGTGCTAGCCCTCCCGGGACAGGGTGGGCTGAAGCTTTCTTT
CDR3 protein: CSASPPGTGWAEAFF

J gene: TRBJ2-7
V gene: TRBV6-1
clone size: medium-sized
D gene: -
CDR3 DNA: TGTGCCAGCAGCCCTGGCGGGACAGTCCTCTCCTACGAGCAGTACTTC
CDR3 protein: CASSPGGTVLSYEQYF

J gene: TRBJ1-2
V gene: TRBV6-1
clone size: few
D gene: -
CDR3 DNA: TGTGCCAGCAGGAGGGTAGTGGGGGGCGCGGACTATGGCTACACCTTC
CDR3 protein: CASRRVVGGADYGYTF

J gene: TRBJ2-7
V gene: TRBV6-1
clone size: -
D gene: TRBD2
CDR3 DNA: TGTGCCAGCTGGGAGGGACTCCTCAGGTACGAGCAGTACTTC
CDR3 protein: CASWEGLLRYEQYF

J gene: TRBJ1-2
V gene: TRBV5-4
clone size: many
D gene: -
CDR3 DNA: TGTGCCATAATGGGGTCTGGGGGGATTGGCTACACCTTC
CDR3 protein: CAIMGSGGIGYTF

J gene: TRBJ2-2
V gene: TRBV28
clone size: -
D gene: TRBD2
CDR3 DNA: TGTGCCAGCAGTTACTTAGCGGGAGGGCCGCACACCGGGGAGCTGTTTTTT
CDR3 protein: CASSYLAGGPHTGELFF

J gene: TRBJ2-1
V gene: TRBV24-1
clone size: -
D gene: -
CDR3 DNA: TGTGCCACCAGTGATTTGGGGGGTGTTGAGCAGTTCTTC
CDR3 protein: CATSDLGGVEQFF

J gene: TRBJ2-5
V gene: TRBV28
clone size: many
D gene: -
CDR3 DNA: TGTGCCAGCAGTTCTCGGGACAATCAAGAGACCCAGTACTTC
CDR3 protein: CASSSRDNQETQYF

J gene: TRBJ1-5
V gene: TRBV19
clone size: many
D gene: -
CDR3 DNA: TGTGCCAGTAGTATACTGGGGTCTAGCAATCAGCCCCAGCATTTT
CDR3 protein: CASSILGSSNQPQHF

J gene: TRBJ2-1
V gene: TRBV19
clone size: medium-sized
D gene: TRBD1
CDR3 DNA: TGTGCCAGTAGTTCAGACAGGGGGTCATACAATGAGCAGTTCTTC
CDR3 protein: CASSSDRGSYNEQFF

J gene: TRBJ1-5
V gene: TRBV12-3/TRBV12-4
clone size: medium-sized
D gene: -
CDR3 DNA: TGTGCCAGCAGCCCTGGGGGAGTCAATCAGCCCCAGCATTTT
CDR3 protein: CASSPGGVNQPQHF

J gene: TRBJ2-1
V gene: TRBV4-2
clone size: -
D gene: TRBD2
CDR3 DNA: TGTGCCAGCAGCCAAGATAGCGGGAAAGACAATGAGCAGTTCTTC
CDR3 protein: CASSQDSGKDNEQFF

J gene: TRBJ2-7
V gene: TRBV10-2
clone size: medium-sized
D gene: TRBD1
CDR3 DNA: TGCGCCAGCAGTGAGTTAGTAGGACAGGCCATCTACGAGCAGTACTTC
CDR3 protein: CASSELVGQAIYEQYF

J gene: TRBJ2-7
V gene: TRBV29-1
clone size: many
D gene: TRBD2
CDR3 DNA: TGCAGCGTTGAAATGGAGGGACTAGTTGCCTACGAGCAGTACTTC
CDR3 protein: CSVEMEGLVAYEQYF

J gene: TRBJ2-7
V gene: TRBV11-3
clone size: -
D gene: TRBD1
CDR3 DNA: TGTGCCAGCAGCTTAGGGGACAGAGCTTCCGAGCAGTACTTC
CDR3 protein: CASSLGDRASEQYF

J gene: TRBJ1-2
V gene: TRBV7-2
clone size: -
D gene: TRBD1
CDR3 DNA: TGTGCCAGCAGCTTACTGAGGGGGCTTGGCTACACCTTC
CDR3 protein: CASSLLRGLGYTF

J gene: TRBJ2-7
V gene: TRBV5-1
clone size: once
D gene: TRBD1
CDR3 DNA: TGCGCCAGCAGATTAACAGGGGGCTCTTCCTACGAGCAGTACTTC
CDR3 protein: CASRLTGGSSYEQYF

J gene: TRBJ1-2
V gene: TRBV12-3/TRBV12-4
clone size: -
D gene: TRBD1
CDR3 DNA: TGTGCCAGCAGGACCGGGACAGAACTTGGCTACACCTTC
CDR3 protein: CASRTGTELGYTF